This is a list of T cell receptor beta chains from one sample in a study of blood T cell repertoires in COVID-19. TCRdb's copy holds only in-frame clones and misses some; the assay was immunoSEQ multiplex PCR. Counted here are 30,000 or so clones, about 65% occurring once; the ten biggest clones make up around a sixth. Sequences were obtained from peripheral blood. The source of these receptors is a human donor in a cohort sampled during active COVID-19. Both conserved end residues are part of each CDR3. D genes are given only for firm matches. Size is omitted from some rows. Given values are once, few, many or a class for expanded clones.

J,D,size,V,DNA,CDR3
TRBJ1-1,NA,few,TRBV28,TGTGCCAGCAGCCCGAACATAGCATGGGAAGCTTTCTTT,CASSPNIAWEAFF
TRBJ2-3,NA,NA,TRBV2,TGTGCCAGCAGGGCGGGAACCGGCCCCACAGATACGCAGTATTTT,CASRAGTGPTDTQYF
TRBJ2-2,NA,NA,TRBV5-8,TGTGCCAGCAGCTTGGCCGGGACACACACCGGGGAGCTGTTTTTT,CASSLAGTHTGELFF
TRBJ2-4,TRBD2,few,TRBV30,TGTGCCATCTCAGTTAGCGGGGAATATAACATTCAGTACTTC,CAISVSGEYNIQYF
TRBJ2-5,TRBD1,NA,TRBV27,TGTGCCAGCAGTTTGACAGGGGGCGGTTTTTCCCAGTACTTC,CASSLTGGGFSQYF
TRBJ2-5,NA,NA,TRBV19,TGTGCCAGTAGTACCGCGGGGAACCAAGAGACCCAGTACTTC,CASSTAGNQETQYF
TRBJ1-5,TRBD1,NA,TRBV19,TGTGCCATTCGACAGGGGGCGGGTCAGCCCCAGCATTTT,CAIRQGAGQPQHF
TRBJ1-2,TRBD1,NA,TRBV16,TGTGCCAGCAGCCAATCGGGACAGTCAGAGGTCTATGGCTACACCTTC,CASSQSGQSEVYGYTF
TRBJ1-2,NA,few,TRBV18,TGTGCCAGCTCACCGGAAGGGGGGGCCGTTGGCTACACCTTC,CASSPEGGAVGYTF
TRBJ1-2,TRBD1,few,TRBV19,TGTGCCAGCCGGACAGGGGGGAATGGCTACACCTTC,CASRTGGNGYTF
TRBJ2-7,TRBD2,NA,TRBV7-2,TGTGCCAGCAGCGTGGGACTAGTAGGCGAGCAGTACTTC,CASSVGLVGEQYF
TRBJ2-7,TRBD2,NA,TRBV9,TGTGCCAGCAGCGTAGCAGCGGGGGCCTCCTACGAGCAGTACTTC,CASSVAAGASYEQYF
TRBJ2-5,NA,few,TRBV19,TGTGCCAGTAGTATGGTGGCAGAAGAGACCCAGTACTTC,CASSMVAEETQYF
TRBJ2-1,TRBD2,NA,TRBV6-4,TGTGCCAGCAGTGACTTGGCGGGAGGGCCTAATGAGCAGTTCTTC,CASSDLAGGPNEQFF
TRBJ1-2,TRBD1,NA,TRBV12-3/TRBV12-4,TGTGCCAGCAGTCTATCGAGGGGGCAAGGCTACACCTTC,CASSLSRGQGYTF
TRBJ2-1,TRBD1,NA,TRBV6-2/TRBV6-3,TGTGCCAGCAGTTACCCGGCAGGGGGATACAATGAGCAGTTCTTC,CASSYPAGGYNEQFF
TRBJ2-7,NA,many,TRBV21-1,TGTGCCAGCAGCAACGGGGGACAGTTCCACGAGCAGTACTTC,CASSNGGQFHEQYF
TRBJ1-1,NA,NA,TRBV19,TGTGCCAGTAGTATGTCACAGGTGTCGTACACTGAAGCTTTCTTT,CASSMSQVSYTEAFF
TRBJ2-3,TRBD2,once,TRBV10-3,TGTGCCATTAGCGGGAAGGGGGATACGCAGTATTTT,CAISGKGDTQYF
TRBJ2-1,NA,NA,TRBV6-4,TGTGCCAGCAGTGAACAGATTAGCTCCTACAATGAGCAGTTCTTC,CASSEQISSYNEQFF
TRBJ2-1,TRBD2,few,TRBV9,TGTGCCAGCAGCGTAGCTTTAGTTGGGCGGGAGGGGGGACATGAGCAGTTCTTC,CASSVALVGREGGHEQFF
TRBJ2-7,NA,NA,TRBV5-1,TGCGCCAGCAGAGAGGGCCCCATCTCCTACGAGCAGTACTTC,CASREGPISYEQYF
TRBJ1-3,NA,many,TRBV3-1/TRBV3-2,TGTGCCAGCAGCCAAAACAGGGTCCCTGGAAACACCATATATTTT,CASSQNRVPGNTIYF
TRBJ2-1,NA,few,TRBV20-1,TGCAGTGCTAGAAGCACCTATGAGCAGTTCTTC,CSARSTYEQFF
TRBJ1-1,TRBD1,once,TRBV11-1,TGTGCCAGCAGCACGCACAGGGGCACTGAAGCTTTCTTT,CASSTHRGTEAFF
TRBJ1-1,NA,many,TRBV7-3,TGTGCCAGCAGCCCCGGACACTCGAACACTGAAGCTTTCTTT,CASSPGHSNTEAFF
TRBJ1-1,TRBD1,NA,TRBV9,TGTGCCAGCAGCGTCGGGACAGGGGGTCAACGGAGCTTT,CASSVGTGGQRSF
TRBJ2-3,TRBD2,NA,TRBV5-1,TGCGCCAGCAGCTTGAGTTCACTAGCGGCTACAGATACGCAGTATTTT,CASSLSSLAATDTQYF
TRBJ2-1,NA,NA,TRBV1,TGCACCAGCAGACAGGGGGAAACGAGGGAGGTGTCCTACAATGAGCAGTTCTTC,CTSRQGETREVSYNEQFF